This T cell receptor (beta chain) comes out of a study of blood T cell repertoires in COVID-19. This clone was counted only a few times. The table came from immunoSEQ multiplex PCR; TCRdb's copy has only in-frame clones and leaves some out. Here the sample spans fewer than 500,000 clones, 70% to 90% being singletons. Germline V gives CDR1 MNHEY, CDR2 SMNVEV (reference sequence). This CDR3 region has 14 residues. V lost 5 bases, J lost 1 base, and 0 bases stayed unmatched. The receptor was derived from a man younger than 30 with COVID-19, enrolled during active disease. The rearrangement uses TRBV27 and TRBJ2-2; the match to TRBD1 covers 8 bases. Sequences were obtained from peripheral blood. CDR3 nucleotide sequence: TGTGCCAGCAGTGGACAGGGGAACACCGGGGAGCTGTTTTTT. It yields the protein CASSGQGNTGELFF.